The clone carrying this T cell receptor beta chain was counted a few times. Assembly of TCR beta libraries relied on iRepertoire HTBI primers together with Arm-PCR of CDR3 regions. TCRdb reprocessed the multiplex PCR reads with MiXCR, giving one entry per CDR3 protein. The sample records around 450,000 distinct CDR3 sequences, around a fifth being singletons. Between the trimmed V and J ends, which lost 8 bases and 0 bases, there was a span of 15 bases. CDR1 is LNHDA, CDR2 SQIVND, per germline (reference sequence). The CDR3 has 15 residues. Time point in this sample: persistent/refractory GD, antithyroid drugs over 5 years with positive TRAb. The TCR library used RNA extracted from PBMCs. The source of the sample is a study of regulatory T cells in long-lasting Graves disease.

V usage is TRBV19 and J usage is TRBJ2-3; tentative D call: TRBD2 (5 bases). Sample: peripheral blood mononuclear cells (PBMCs), taken when the disease was refractory, from a patient treated with antithyroid drugs. The TCR comes from a female donor with Graves disease. For the CDR3, the DNA is TGTGCCAGTTCCCTCACCGGGGAAAGCACAGATACGCAGTATTTT. This encodes CASSLTGESTDTQYF.